This passage covers 16 T cell receptor beta chains from one sample sequenced in a study of cytomegalovirus exposure and HLA in healthy donors (dated by TCRdb to about 2017). Receptor amplification or capture employed the immunoSEQ multiplex PCR assay. A mixture of 60 forward primers for TCR Vbeta segments and 13 reverse primers for TCR Jbeta segments was used in the multiplex PCR. Here the immuneACCESS table is served through TCRdb, limited to in-frame sequences with V and J called. Missing clones are a known gap in these copies; in checked studies unresolved V genes cover under half, and the rest lacks a known reason. This sample gives about 130,000 clones in total; more than 70% of them show up just once. The ten most abundant clones make up approximately 3.4% of the sample. Sequencing was performed on PBMCs. Every receptor here comes from a man aged 35 to 55 in good health and CMV-seronegative.

The chain uses TRBV7-2 and TRBJ1-5; TRBD1 might be the D (5 bases). Germline CDR1 is SGHTA and CDR2 is FQGNSA. V lost 4 bases and J 6 bases, leaving 10 bases between the germline ends. The CDR3 spans 13 residues. CDR3 bases: TGTGCCAGCAGCTCCGACAGTCGTCAGCCCCAGCATTTT. Protein sequence: CASSSDSRQPQHF.

This clone was seen a single time. The rearrangement joins TRBV30 to TRBJ1-1; D call uncertain. Trimming took off 8 bases at V and 8 bases at J, with 21 bases between the two ends. The CDR3 sequence is 13 residues long. CDR1 is GTSNPN and CDR2 is SVGIG in the germline V gene (reference sequence). The CDR3, as DNA: TGTGCCGGAAGCGCAGCCCACTCGACGGAAGCTTTCTTT. Protein: CAGSAAHSTEAFF.

The chain employs TRBV13 and TRBJ1-2; D gene unclear. Germline lookup yields CDR1 PRHDT and CDR2 FYEKMQ (reference sequence). This CDR3 spans 12 amino acids. Trimming left V 0 bases short and J 8 bases short, with 7 bases between. The CDR3 region is CASSLGPVGYTF. Written as DNA, the CDR3 is TGTGCCAGCAGCTTAGGCCCAGTGGGCTACACCTTC.

CDR3 nucleotides: TGTGCCAGCAGCCCTGCCCTCTCGGGTAATCAGCCCCAGCATTTT. The encoded protein is CASSPALSGNQPQHF. V gene TRBV6-5 combines with J gene TRBJ1-5; no firm D call. The CDR3 contains 15 residues. Trimming pared 6 bases from V and 4 bases from J, leaving 16 bases between. Germline CDR1 is MNHEY and CDR2 is SVGAGI.

The V and J genes are TRBV4-1 and TRBJ2-3; TRBD2 agrees at 11 bases. CDR1 and CDR2 from the germline V gene are MGHRA and YSYEKL. The CDR3 sequence is 15 residues long. V lost 4 bases to trimming and J lost 3 bases; unmatched junction nucleotides: 3. CDR3 sequence reads: CASSPRTSGTDTQYF. CDR3 bases: TGCGCCAGCAGCCCCCGGACTAGCGGGACAGATACGCAGTATTTT.

V usage is TRBV19 and J usage is TRBJ2-5; 7 positions agree with TRBD1. Germline loops: CDR1 LNHDA, CDR2 SQIVND (reference sequence). The V segment lost 3 bases and the J segment 3 bases; nucleotides outside the gene matches: 4. The CDR3 has 14 residues. CDR3 region: CASSIVGTEETQYF. In DNA form, the CDR3 reads TGTGCCAGTAGTATCGTCGGGACAGAAGAGACCCAGTACTTC.

Here the CDR3 reads CASSARLARRYEQYF. The CDR3 nucleotides are TGTGCCAGCAGCGCACGACTAGCGCGTCGCTACGAGCAGTACTTC. V and J are TRBV21-1 and TRBJ2-7; TRBD2, the table's D call, was not compared with the DNA. TRBV21-1 is given as a pseudogene. This CDR3 region has 15 residues.

The chain has TRBV19 and TRBJ2-1; D perhaps matches TRBD2 (6 bases). Germline CDR1 is LNHDA and CDR2 is SQIVND (reference sequence). V was cut by 8 bases and J by 10 bases, with 18 bases left in between. This CDR3 is 13 amino acids long. The CDR3 DNA follows: TGTGCCAGTCATAGGGGCGGGGCAGGGGAGCAGTTCTTC. This sequence encodes CASHRGGAGEQFF.

V is TRBV5-1 and J is TRBJ2-3; 8 nucleotides match TRBD2. There are 17 residues in the CDR3. Germline CDR1 reads SGHRS; CDR2 reads YFSETQ. V gave up 3 bases and J gave up 1 base; unmatched junction bases: 10. The CDR3 loop reads CASSSPGGGSRTDTQYF. Here the CDR3 DNA reads TGCGCCAGCAGCTCCCCTGGCGGGGGGTCACGCACAGATACGCAGTATTTT.

V is TRBV11-1 and J is TRBJ2-7; 8 nucleotides line up with TRBD2. The CDR3 covers 15 residues. The V gene's germline CDR1 is SGHAT and CDR2 FQDESV (reference sequence). The trim removed 3 bases at V and 0 bases at J, leaving 4 bases unmatched. For the CDR3, the DNA is TGTGCCAGCAGCTTTCAAAGCGGGAGCTCCTACGAGCAGTACTTC. Residues: CASSFQSGSSYEQYF.

CDR3 coding DNA: TGTGCCAGCAGCCGGCTAGCGGGAGCCATCGGGGAGCTGTTTTTT. Its translation: CASSRLAGAIGELFF. J is TRBJ2-2 and V is TRBV4-2; the match to TRBD2 covers 10 bases. Germline V gene lookup returns CDR1 LGHNA and CDR2 YNFKEQ. The CDR3 consists of 15 residues. Trimming at V came to 4 bases and at J to 7 bases, leaving 6 bases not matched to a gene.

V and J are TRBV5-6 and TRBJ2-7; TRBD2 matches at 9 bases. Germline V gene data show CDR1 as SGHDT and CDR2 as YYEEEE. The length of the CDR3 is 16 residues. Germline trimming cut 2 bases from V and 2 bases from J; bases unmatched to any gene: 8. CDR3: CASSLKLAGPTYEQYF. CDR3 sequence (DNA): TGTGCCAGCAGCTTAAAACTAGCGGGTCCTACCTACGAGCAGTACTTC.

V usage is TRBV5-1 and J usage is TRBJ2-5; possibly TRBD2 for D (6 bases). There are 13 residues in the CDR3. Germline V gene sequence: CDR1 SGHRS, CDR2 YFSETQ. V lost 4 bases to trimming and J lost 4 bases, with 11 bases between them. The CDR3 coding sequence is TGCGCCAGCAGCGTTAAGGGACTAGAGACCCAGTACTTC. It codes for CASSVKGLETQYF.

The V gene is TRBV9, the J gene TRBJ2-7; 7 bases are shared with TRBD2. CDR3 length: 15 residues. V shed 0 bases and J 1 base; nucleotides not matched to a gene: 4. Germline CDR1 and CDR2: SGDLS and YYNGEE. CDR3 sequence: CASSVGPGLSYEQYF. As DNA, the CDR3 is TGTGCCAGCAGCGTAGGCCCGGGACTATCCTACGAGCAGTACTTC.

The chain links TRBV6-5 to TRBJ1-1; possibly TRBD1 for D (5 bases). Deletions cut 8 bases from V and 0 bases from J, with 10 bases between. The CDR3 has 13 amino acids. The germline V gene has CDR1 MNHEY and CDR2 SVGAGI. CDR3 region: CASGGTVNTEAFF. CDR3 bases: TGTGCCAGCGGAGGGACGGTGAACACTGAAGCTTTCTTT.

The chain links TRBV28 to TRBJ2-7; TRBD1 might be the D (5 bases). The CDR3 runs to 15 residues. CDR1 and CDR2 (germline): MDHEN, SYDVKM. Trimming pared 6 bases from V and 1 base from J, leaving 16 bases between. CDR3 DNA sequence: TGTGCCAGCAGAATATTAGGGGCGGCGTCCTACGAGCAGTACTTC. Its translation: CASRILGAASYEQYF.